Listed here are 29 T cell receptor beta chains from one sample, sequenced in a study of CD8+ T cells in alopecia areata. After isolation, RNA underwent reverse transcription to generate cDNA as the sequencing template. Assay used: immunoSEQ multiplex PCR; TCRdb lists only in-frame clones, some missing. The sample contains about 6,900 clones, around 70% of which appear only once. Treatment: oral pan-JAK inhibitor, 5-10 mg twice daily. Alopecia areata patients provided lesional scalp punch biopsies and peripheral blood. Specimen: skin, collected at week 4, from a patient treated with tofacitinib. These receptors came from a human donor with alopecia areata.

The chain employs TRBV7-2 and TRBJ2-7; 9 positions agree with TRBD2. Germline V gene lookup returns CDR1 SGHTA and CDR2 FQGNSA. V shed 4 bases, J shed 2 bases, and the junction held 6 bases outside the gene matches. The CDR3 is 15 residues long. The CDR3 here is CASSYIAGVAYEQYF. Written as DNA, the CDR3 is TGTGCCAGCAGCTACATAGCGGGAGTGGCCTACGAGCAGTACTTC.

The rearrangement joins TRBV7-3 to TRBJ2-2; TRBD2 is a possible D gene (5 bases). In germline, CDR1 is SGHTA, CDR2 FQGTGA. The CDR3 loop spans 16 amino acids. V gave up 5 bases and J gave up 4 bases, with 17 bases separating them. The CDR3: CASSPNLGAGTGELFF. CDR3 sequence (DNA): TGTGCCAGCAGCCCCAATCTGGGAGCTGGCACCGGGGAGCTGTTTTTT.

This clone occurred a few times. J is TRBJ2-7 and V is TRBV5-1; D perhaps matches TRBD1 (5 bases). The CDR3 has 15 amino acids. Germline values: CDR1 SGHRS, CDR2 YFSETQ. Trimming cost V 5 bases and J 3 bases, with 18 bases left between them. In DNA, the CDR3 is TGCGCCAGCAGTCCAACGGTGGGGCCGAACTACGAGCAGTACTTC. It encodes CASSPTVGPNYEQYF.

This clone was detected a few times. The chain carries TRBV6-6 and TRBJ1-1; D is unclear. V lost 6 bases to trimming and J lost 2 bases, with 4 bases between them. The length of the CDR3 is 11 residues. Germline V CDR1 and CDR2: MNHNY, SVGAGI (reference sequence). CDR3: CASSSNTEAFF. The CDR3 coding sequence is TGTGCCAGCAGCTCCAACACTGAAGCTTTCTTT.

This CDR3 reads CASTTAQGGEEKLFF. DNA of the CDR3: TGTGCCAGCACTACAGCACAGGGGGGGGAAGAAAAACTGTTTTTT. The chain uses TRBV2 and TRBJ1-4; 8 positions agree with TRBD1. Trimming took 7 bases from V and 8 from J; bases not matched to a gene: 12. Germline V gene sequence: CDR1 SNHLY, CDR2 FYNNEI. This CDR3 has 15 amino acids. Full variable domain (outside the CDR3, taken from reference TRBV2 and TRBJ1-4): EPEVTQTPSHQVTQMGQEVILRCVPISNHLYFYWYRQILGQKVEFLVSFYNNEISEKSEIFDDQFSVERPDGSNFTLKIRSTKLEDSAMYFCASTTAQGGEEKLFFGSGTQLSVL.

This clone was recorded once. The V gene is TRBV5-1, the J gene TRBJ2-5; possibly TRBD1 for D (6 bases). The V end lost 0 bases, the J end lost 2 bases, and 11 bases lay between the germline ends. CDR1 SGHRS and CDR2 YFSETQ come from the germline V gene. The CDR3 has 15 residues. This chain's CDR3 is CASSLATGIQETQYF. The CDR3 DNA reads TGCGCCAGCAGCTTGGCAACAGGGATACAAGAGACCCAGTACTTC.

J is TRBJ2-1 and V is TRBV29-1; tentatively, D is TRBD2 (7 bases). CDR3 length: 15 residues. V lost 2 bases to trimming and J lost 3 bases, with 14 bases between them. In germline, CDR1 is SQVTM, CDR2 ANQGSEA. Here the CDR3 reads CSVEWRGGLYNEQFF. The CDR3 nucleotides read TGCAGCGTTGAATGGAGGGGGGGGCTCTACAATGAGCAGTTCTTC.

The chain joins TRBV6-1 to TRBJ1-2, with 8 bases fitting TRBD1. In germline, CDR1 is MNHNS, CDR2 SASEGT. CDR3 size: 13 residues. Losses at the gene ends were 4 bases for V and 5 bases for J; bases not matched to a gene: 3. The CDR3 protein is CASSADREYGYTF. As DNA, the CDR3 is TGTGCCAGCAGTGCGGACAGGGAGTATGGCTACACCTTC.

This rearrangement joins TRBV5-1 to TRBJ2-2, with D unclear. Germline V gives CDR1 SGHRS, CDR2 YFSETQ. This CDR3 has 16 residues. V was trimmed by 4 bases and J by 7 bases, leaving 20 bases between them. CDR3 sequence reads: CASSPVALLNGGELFF. Written as DNA, the CDR3 is TGCGCCAGCAGCCCCGTCGCGTTGTTGAATGGCGGGGAGCTGTTTTTT. The variable domain in full, completed from reference TRBV5-1 and TRBJ2-2, reads KAGVTQTPRYLIKTRGQQVTLSCSPISGHRSVSWYQQTPGQGLQFLFEYFSETQRNKGNFPGRFSGRQFSNSRSEMNVSTLELGDSALYLCASSPVALLNGGELFFGEGSRLTVL.

The V call is TRBV19, the J call TRBJ1-2; D may be TRBD1 (5 bases). Germline CDR1 reads LNHDA; CDR2 reads SQIVND (reference sequence). The CDR3 covers 14 residues. The V end was cut by 6 bases, the J end by 8 bases, with 19 bases between. The CDR3 reads CASSPLTVNRGYTF. The CDR3 bases are TGTGCCAGTAGCCCGCTTACAGTGAACAGGGGCTACACCTTC.

The gene calls are TRBV25-1 and TRBJ2-7; D is possibly TRBD2 (5 bases). V gave up 4 bases and J gave up 0 bases, with 10 bases separating them. From germline, CDR1 is MGHDK and CDR2 SYGVNS. The CDR3 runs 14 residues. The CDR3: CASSGGQSSYEQYF. CDR3 coding DNA: TGTGCCAGCAGTGGAGGGCAAAGCTCCTACGAGCAGTACTTC.

The chain links TRBV30 to TRBJ2-3; tentatively, D is TRBD2 (5 bases). The CDR3 covers 15 residues. The ends were cut back, 3 bases at V and 5 bases at J, with 18 bases in the middle. The germline gives CDR1 GTSNPN, CDR2 SVGIG (reference sequence). CDR3 sequence (DNA): TGTGCCTGGAGACCGGGGTCTACCAGGTTAGATACGCAGTATTTT. This translates into CAWRPGSTRLDTQYF.

V and J are TRBV29-1 and TRBJ2-7; TRBD2 aligns across 7 bases. J lost 5 bases, V lost 7 bases, and 8 bases had no gene match. The CDR3 has 12 residues. Germline assignment: CDR1 SQVTM and CDR2 ANQGSEA. DNA of the CDR3: TGCAGCGCTCGTGGGGAGGGTGACGAGCAGTACTTC. Protein: CSARGEGDEQYF.

This chain links TRBV5-1 with TRBJ2-7, with a weak D call TRBD2 (6 bases). Trimming removed 2 bases at V and 4 bases at J, with 22 bases between. The CDR3 length is 17 residues. CDR1 is SGHRS, CDR2 YFSETQ, per germline. Here the CDR3 DNA reads TGCGCCAGCAGCTTATCGGCCTTAAGTGGCGGGGCGTACGAGCAGTACTTC. Protein sequence: CASSLSALSGGAYEQYF. Complete variable domain (other parts from reference TRBV5-1 and TRBJ2-7): KAGVTQTPRYLIKTRGQQVTLSCSPISGHRSVSWYQQTPGQGLQFLFEYFSETQRNKGNFPGRFSGRQFSNSRSEMNVSTLELGDSALYLCASSLSALSGGAYEQYFGPGTRLTVT.

The chain is built from TRBV18 and TRBJ1-5, with 7 bases lining up with TRBD1. V shed 6 bases, J shed 5 bases, and the junction held 7 bases outside the gene matches. The CDR3 runs 14 residues. CDR1 KGHSH and CDR2 LQKENI come from the germline V gene. CDR3 loop: CASSPTGDYQPQHF. CDR3 nucleotides: TGTGCCAGCTCCCCTACAGGGGATTATCAGCCCCAGCATTTT.

The rearrangement links TRBV7-9 to TRBJ1-2, with 7 bases lining up with TRBD1. Unmatched junction bases numbered 6, after V lost 1 base and J lost 4 bases. This CDR3 is built from 15 residues. The germline V gene has CDR1 SEHNR and CDR2 FQNEAQ (reference sequence). This CDR3 reads CASSLGDSRSYGYTF. CDR3 in DNA: TGTGCCAGCAGCTTAGGGGACAGTCGCTCCTATGGCTACACCTTC.

The rearrangement uses TRBV10-3 and TRBJ1-5, with a tentative D call TRBD1 (5 bases). CDR1 and CDR2 from the germline V gene are ENHRY and SYGVKD. This CDR3 contains 17 residues. Trimming removed 0 bases at V and 0 bases at J, with 12 bases between. The CDR3 DNA is TGTGCCATCAGTGAGTCACACGGGGACCATAGCAATCAGCCCCAGCATTTT. As protein: CAISESHGDHSNQPQHF.

V usage is TRBV10-1 and J usage is TRBJ2-7; D ambiguous. This CDR3 comprises 14 residues. Trimming stripped 3 bases from V and 0 bases from J, with 9 bases between. Germline CDR1 and CDR2: WNHNN and SYGVQD (reference sequence). The CDR3 loop is CASSDGFSSYEQYF. The CDR3 DNA sequence: TGCGCCAGCAGTGATGGGTTCTCCTCCTACGAGCAGTACTTC.

The chain employs TRBV7-8 and TRBJ2-1, with 8 bases matching TRBD2. Losses at the gene ends were 7 bases for V and 7 bases for J; bases not matched to a gene: 9. CDR1 and CDR2 from the germline V gene are SGHVS and FQNEAQ. This CDR3 is 14 amino acids long. The DNA of the CDR3 is TGTGCCAGCAACACGGGAGGGCCAGGGAATGAGCAGTTCTTC. Translated: CASNTGGPGNEQFF.

V usage is TRBV5-1 and J usage is TRBJ2-7, with D uncertain. There are 15 residues in the CDR3. V lost 3 bases and J 4 bases, leaving 17 bases between the germline ends. CDR1 and CDR2 from the germline V gene are SGHRS and YFSETQ. The CDR3 spells CASSSLPWLGYEQYF. CDR3 sequence (DNA): TGCGCCAGCAGCTCCCTACCTTGGTTAGGTTACGAGCAGTACTTC.

The V call is TRBV29-1, the J call TRBJ2-7, with D possibly TRBD1 on 6 matching bases. Trimming left V 2 bases short and J 1 base short, with 15 bases between. Germline CDR1 reads SQVTM; CDR2 reads ANQGSEA. This CDR3 contains 15 residues. This CDR3 reads CSVEPYREGSYEQYF. CDR3 DNA sequence: TGCAGCGTTGAACCGTACAGGGAAGGGTCCTACGAGCAGTACTTC.

The chain employs TRBV29-1 and TRBJ2-1; TRBD2 aligns across 14 bases. There are 17 residues in the CDR3. V trimming: 3 bases; J trimming: 5 bases; junction bases outside the gene matches: 9. Germline V CDR1 and CDR2: SQVTM, ANQGSEA. In DNA form, the CDR3 reads TGCAGCGTTGACGGGACTAGCGGGGGCTGGATAGACAATGAGCAGTTCTTC. This translates into CSVDGTSGGWIDNEQFF.

This chain joins TRBV7-9 and TRBJ2-5; 9 positions agree with TRBD2. Germline loops: CDR1 SEHNR, CDR2 FQNEAQ (reference sequence). CDR3 length equals 18 residues. The V and J ends lost 8 bases and 1 base, in that order; junction bases with no gene match: 17. CDR3 bases: TGTGCCAGCCATCGTGTTTGGCGGGAGGGAGAGGGCCAAGAGACCCAGTACTTC. The encoded protein is CASHRVWREGEGQETQYF.

This chain connects TRBV11-2 to TRBJ2-5; no firm D call. Gene TRBJ2-7 matches the end of the DNA better, so the J call may be wrong. There are 14 residues in the CDR3. Germline CDR1 SGHAT, CDR2 FQNNGV. The DNA for the CDR3 is TGTGCCAGCAGCTTAGGACATTCGTCCTACGAGCAGTACTTC. As protein: CASSLGHSSYEQYF.

The gene calls are TRBV5-1 and TRBJ1-1, with 7 nucleotides matching TRBD1. Germline V gives CDR1 SGHRS, CDR2 YFSETQ. V lost 3 bases and J lost 7; bases outside the gene matches: 9. CDR3 length: 14 amino acids. CDR3 sequence reads: CASSSQTGALEAFF. The CDR3 DNA is TGCGCCAGCAGCTCACAAACAGGGGCCCTTGAAGCTTTCTTT.

The rearrangement uses TRBV15 and TRBJ2-5; 8 bases match TRBD2. Germline loops: CDR1 LNHNV, CDR2 YYDKDF (reference sequence). The CDR3 contains 17 residues. The J segment lost 2 bases and the V segment lost 3 bases, leaving 11 bases of the junction unmatched. The chain's CDR3 is CATSSLRAGGDQETQYF. In DNA form, the CDR3 reads TGTGCCACCAGCAGCCTGAGGGCGGGAGGCGATCAAGAGACCCAGTACTTC. Based on the CDR3 plus reference TRBV15 and TRBJ2-5, the full variable domain is DAMVIQNPRYQVTQFGKPVTLSCSQTLNHNVMYWYQQKSSQAPKLLFHYYDKDFNNEADTPDNFQSRRPNTSFCFLDIRSPGLGDTAMYLCATSSLRAGGDQETQYFGPGTRLLVL.

This chain uses TRBV7-9 with TRBJ1-4; D is ambiguous. Trimming removed 4 bases at V and 0 bases at J, with 15 bases between. The CDR3 has 17 amino acids. Germline lookup yields CDR1 SEHNR and CDR2 FQNEAQ (reference sequence). CDR3 residues: CASSSPLGYATNEKLFF. The DNA of the CDR3 is TGTGCCAGCAGCTCCCCCCTGGGGTATGCAACTAATGAAAAACTGTTTTTT.

The chain carries TRBV2 and TRBJ1-2; D gene ambiguous. V lost 3 bases, J lost 6 bases, and 20 bases lay in between. This CDR3 region has 16 residues. Germline lookup yields CDR1 SNHLY and CDR2 FYNNEI. The CDR3 loop is CASSEVDVAPRNGYTF. DNA for the CDR3: TGTGCCAGCAGTGAGGTAGATGTGGCCCCGCGTAATGGCTACACCTTC. Supplemented by reference TRBV2 and TRBJ1-2, the full variable domain reads EPEVTQTPSHQVTQMGQEVILRCVPISNHLYFYWYRQILGQKVEFLVSFYNNEISEKSEIFDDQFSVERPDGSNFTLKIRSTKLEDSAMYFCASSEVDVAPRNGYTFGSGTRLTVV.

The J gene is TRBJ1-2, the V gene TRBV7-9; 9 bases agree with TRBD1. The CDR3 consists of 17 residues. CDR1 and CDR2 from the germline V gene are SEHNR and FQNEAQ (reference sequence). V shed 6 bases, J shed 6 bases, and the junction held 17 bases outside the gene matches. CDR3 DNA: TGTGCCAGCAGGGACCTCCCCGGGACAGGGAATTCGCATGGCTACACCTTC. Translated, it gives CASRDLPGTGNSHGYTF.